The 26 T cell receptor beta chains listed next were all sequenced from one sample in a study of control samples from healthy donors and cancer patients. Produced via immunoSEQ multiplex PCR; TCRdb's table is partial and in-frame only. The table lists 100,000 to 120,000 clones, 83% of them singletons. The material sequenced was blood. The receptor set was obtained from a woman aged 45-65 years in good health.

The chain couples TRBV28 to TRBJ1-4; the D is unclear. This CDR3 is built from 14 residues. Trimming removed 6 bases from V and 4 bases from J, with 12 bases in between. Looked up from germline, CDR1 is MDHEN and CDR2 is SYDVKM. The CDR3 coding sequence is TGTGCCAGCAGGCGGGAGGGTGGTAATGAAAAACTGTTTTTT. Protein product: CASRREGGNEKLFF.

This clone was counted a single time. The chain recombines TRBV11-2 with TRBJ1-1; D unresolved. Trimming took 0 bases from V and 4 from J, leaving 18 bases between them. CDR1 is SGHAT, CDR2 FQNNGV, per germline. The CDR3 is made up of 17 amino acids. This chain's CDR3 is CASSLDGVSWAATEAFF. The CDR3 DNA follows: TGTGCCAGCAGCTTAGATGGCGTTAGTTGGGCAGCCACTGAAGCTTTCTTT.

The chain employs TRBV4-3 and TRBJ1-1; 8 nucleotides match TRBD1. CDR3 size: 15 residues. The junction had 6 bases not matched to a gene; V was cut back by 0 bases and J by 6 bases. From germline, CDR1 is LGHNA and CDR2 YSLEER. CDR3 in DNA: TGCGCCAGCAGCCAAGAGCAGGGGGCCGCCCCTGAAGCTTTCTTT. It translates to CASSQEQGAAPEAFF.

The chain couples TRBV7-9 to TRBJ2-1, with 16 bases lining up with TRBD2. The CDR3 is 14 residues long. Germline V gives CDR1 SEHNR, CDR2 FQNEAQ (reference sequence). With 4 bases clipped from V and 13 bases from J, the junction kept 4 bases outside the gene matches. CDR3 DNA: TGTGCCAGCAGCTCCGGGACTAGCGGGGGGGAACAGTTCTTC. Translation: CASSSGTSGGEQFF.

This chain uses TRBV2 with TRBJ1-2; D remains ambiguous. Looked up from germline, CDR1 is SNHLY and CDR2 is FYNNEI. The CDR3 spans 12 residues. The germline V and J ends were trimmed by 6 bases and 6 bases, with 11 bases remaining between them. The CDR3 sequence is CASSREADGYTF. The CDR3 DNA reads TGTGCCAGCAGCCGGGAGGCGGATGGCTACACCTTC.

The genes are TRBV28 and TRBJ2-7, with TRBD1 as a possible D gene (6 bases). V lost 3 bases to trimming and J lost 7 bases, with 13 bases between them. This CDR3 region has 13 residues. Germline values: CDR1 MDHEN, CDR2 SYDVKM. The CDR3 sequence is CASSFRDMKEQYF. CDR3 nucleotides: TGTGCCAGCAGTTTTAGGGACATGAAAGAGCAGTACTTC.

The chain uses TRBV7-8 and TRBJ2-2; D possibly matches TRBD1 or TRBD2 (6 bases each). Germline V gene lookup returns CDR1 SGHVS and CDR2 FQNEAQ. V was pared by 2 bases and J by 7 bases, with 20 bases between. The CDR3 spans 17 residues. Written as DNA, the CDR3 is TGTGCCAGCAGCTTAACTCTACCGGGGGCTAACGGCGGGGAGCTGTTTTTT. Its translation: CASSLTLPGANGGELFF.

In its sample, this clone was seen a few times. V is TRBV7-9 and J is TRBJ2-7; 11 nucleotides agree with TRBD2. In germline, CDR1 is SEHNR, CDR2 FQNEAQ (reference sequence). CDR3 length: 15 residues. V lost 4 bases, J lost 1 base, and 3 bases stayed unmatched. The CDR3 sequence is CASSSGLAESYEQYF. The CDR3 coding sequence is TGTGCCAGCAGCTCGGGACTAGCGGAATCCTACGAGCAGTACTTC.

The chain has TRBV28 and TRBJ1-2; D is unresolved. CDR1 MDHEN and CDR2 SYDVKM come from the germline V gene. With 6 bases removed from V and 0 bases from J, the gap between germline ends came to 5 bases. The length of the CDR3 is 12 residues. CDR3 loop: CASRVANYGYTF. For the CDR3, the DNA is TGTGCCAGCAGGGTGGCTAACTATGGCTACACCTTC.

The V call is TRBV19, the J call TRBJ1-5; no clear D. CDR3 length: 18 residues. Germline V gene data show CDR1 as LNHDA and CDR2 as SQIVND (reference sequence). Between the trimmed V and J ends, which lost 5 bases and 0 bases, there was a span of 20 bases. The CDR3 region has the DNA TGTGCCAGTAGTGTTCCTGGATCCGCCCTCTATAGCAATCAGCCCCAGCATTTT. Protein product: CASSVPGSALYSNQPQHF.

The chain uses TRBV7-2 and TRBJ2-3, with D uncertain. V lost 6 bases, J lost 3 bases, and 7 bases lay in between. Germline V lookup: CDR1 SGHTA, CDR2 FQGNSA. The CDR3 sequence is 12 residues long. The CDR3 DNA is TGTGCCAGCAGGTACACGACAGATACGCAGTATTTT. It specifies CASRYTTDTQYF.

The genes are TRBV5-5 and TRBJ2-1; D remains unclear. Trimming pared 2 bases from V and 5 bases from J, leaving 8 bases between. Germline values: CDR1 SGHKS, CDR2 YYEKEE (reference sequence). There are 13 residues in the CDR3. The CDR3 DNA reads TGTGCCAGCAGCTTTTCTAAAGACAATGAGCAGTTCTTC. This sequence encodes CASSFSKDNEQFF.

This chain links TRBV18 with TRBJ1-1; the match to TRBD1 covers 7 bases. The germline CDR1 and CDR2 sequences are KGHSH and LQKENI. The CDR3 totals 14 residues. J was trimmed by 2 bases and V by 4 bases; bases with no gene match: 4. The CDR3 is CASSLGQVNTEAFF. The DNA of the CDR3 is TGTGCCAGCTCACTAGGACAGGTCAACACTGAAGCTTTCTTT.

The rearrangement uses TRBV7-3 and TRBJ2-7; 9 bases are shared with TRBD2. The CDR3 has 14 residues. Germline values: CDR1 SGHTA, CDR2 FQGTGA. V lost 0 bases to trimming and J lost 5 bases; unmatched junction nucleotides: 2. The CDR3 is CASSLTSSGNEQYF. In nucleotides, the CDR3 is TGTGCCAGCAGCTTAACGTCTAGCGGGAACGAGCAGTACTTC. The full variable domain, in which reference TRBV7-3 and TRBJ2-7 provide the parts outside the CDR3, is GAGVSQTPSNKVTEKGKYVELRCDPISGHTALYWYRQSLGQGPEFLIYFQGTGAADDSGLPNDRFFAVRPEGSVSTLKIQRTERGDSAVYLCASSLTSSGNEQYFGPGTRLTVT.

The sample holds one count of this clone. The rearrangement uses TRBV19 and TRBJ1-6, with D unresolved. Per the germline V gene, CDR1 is LNHDA and CDR2 is SQIVND (reference sequence). The CDR3 covers 14 residues. The ends were cut back, 1 base at V and 3 bases at J, with 4 bases in the middle. CDR3 amino acids: CASSIGDYNSPLHF. The CDR3 DNA reads as TGTGCCAGTAGTATAGGAGACTATAATTCACCCCTCCACTTT.

The V gene is TRBV19, the J gene TRBJ2-1, with D hard to call. Between the trimmed V and J ends, which lost 10 bases and 3 bases, there was a span of 10 bases. Germline-derived CDR1 and CDR2 are LNHDA and SQIVND (reference sequence). This CDR3 is built from 12 residues. The CDR3 nucleotides are TGTGCCACTAACCCAGACTACAATGAGCAGTTCTTC. Translating gives CATNPDYNEQFF.

The chain combines TRBV19 with TRBJ1-5; TRBD1 matches at 8 bases. This CDR3 comprises 16 residues. Germline V CDR1 and CDR2: LNHDA, SQIVND (reference sequence). V shed 6 bases and J 6 bases; nucleotides not matched to a gene: 13. CDR3 loop: CASSQVFTGGGQPQHF. The CDR3 DNA is TGTGCCAGTAGCCAAGTATTCACAGGGGGAGGTCAGCCCCAGCATTTT.

This chain uses TRBV25-1 with TRBJ2-2; 8 bases agree with TRBD2. Germline assignment: CDR1 MGHDK and CDR2 SYGVNS. The CDR3 totals 17 residues. The trim removed 7 bases at V and 0 bases at J, leaving 10 bases unmatched. As DNA, the CDR3 is TGTGCCAGCACCTCGGGTAGCGGGGTTGCGAACACCGGGGAGCTGTTTTTT. Amino acid sequence: CASTSGSGVANTGELFF.

This chain uses TRBV6-5 with TRBJ1-4; unclear D gene. The germline V and J ends were trimmed by 6 bases and 7 bases, with 15 bases remaining between them. CDR1 is MNHEY, CDR2 SVGAGI, per germline. The CDR3 consists of 14 residues. CDR3 sequence (DNA): TGTGCCAGCAGCCAAGGACCGGTCGGTGAAAAACTGTTTTTT. This sequence encodes CASSQGPVGEKLFF.

J is TRBJ2-7 and V is TRBV18, with D perhaps matching TRBD1 or TRBD2 (5 bases each). Trimming shortened V by 3 bases and J by 7 bases, and 13 bases separated the two germline ends. Germline-derived CDR1 and CDR2 are KGHSH and LQKENI. The CDR3 extends over 13 amino acids. In DNA, the CDR3 is TGTGCCAGCTCACCCGGGACCCCGGTGGAGCAGTACTTC. Translating it yields CASSPGTPVEQYF.

The gene calls are TRBV5-4 and TRBJ1-1, with 12 positions matching TRBD1. Germline CDR1 SGHNT, CDR2 YYREEE (reference sequence). The CDR3 length is 16 residues. Trimming cost V 4 bases and J 4 bases; bases outside gene matches: 8. CDR3 amino acids: CASSGGQGAPGTEAFF. The CDR3 DNA follows: TGTGCCAGCAGCGGGGGACAGGGGGCGCCGGGCACTGAAGCTTTCTTT.

CDR3: CASSLDQMNTEAFF. CDR3 DNA: TGCGCCAGCAGCTTGGATCAGATGAACACTGAAGCTTTCTTT. This sequence joins TRBV5-1 and TRBJ1-1, with D uncertain. The germline CDR1 and CDR2 sequences are SGHRS and YFSETQ. Trimming stripped 0 bases from V and 0 bases from J, with 6 bases between. This CDR3 comprises 14 residues. Based on the CDR3 plus reference TRBV5-1 and TRBJ1-1, the full variable domain is KAGVTQTPRYLIKTRGQQVTLSCSPISGHRSVSWYQQTPGQGLQFLFEYFSETQRNKGNFPGRFSGRQFSNSRSEMNVSTLELGDSALYLCASSLDQMNTEAFFGQGTRLTVV.

The chain employs TRBV6-1 and TRBJ1-5, with D possibly TRBD1 on 5 matching bases. The V end was cut by 2 bases, the J end by 10 bases, with 12 bases between. This CDR3 spans 13 amino acids. In germline, CDR1 is MNHNS, CDR2 SASEGT. As DNA, the CDR3 is TGTGCCAGCAGTGAAAGTTCTGGGGGACCCCAGCATTTT. This translates into CASSESSGGPQHF.

The chain has TRBV19 and TRBJ1-2; D remains ambiguous. CDR3 length: 15 amino acids. V was cut by 0 bases and J by 4 bases, with 12 bases left in between. From germline, CDR1 is LNHDA and CDR2 SQIVND (reference sequence). The CDR3 nucleotides read TGTGCCAGTAGTATAGATCGTACAGCTTTCTATGGCTACACCTTC. Protein product: CASSIDRTAFYGYTF.

This clone occurred once. The rearrangement links TRBV4-2 to TRBJ1-1; D is uncertain. CDR1 is LGHNA, CDR2 YNFKEQ, per germline. Trimming took off 6 bases at V and 6 bases at J, with 20 bases between the two ends. The CDR3 extends over 15 amino acids. The CDR3 protein is CASRDVPRPEPEAFF. The CDR3, as DNA: TGTGCCAGCAGAGACGTGCCCCGGCCGGAGCCTGAAGCTTTCTTT.

The chain carries TRBV5-6 and TRBJ1-1, with a weak D call TRBD1 (5 bases). CDR3 size: 15 residues. Between the trimmed V and J ends, which lost 4 bases and 0 bases, there was a span of 13 bases. The V gene's germline CDR1 is SGHDT and CDR2 YYEEEE. The CDR3 protein is CASSGAENLNTEAFF. CDR3 nucleotides: TGTGCCAGCAGCGGGGCTGAGAACCTGAACACTGAAGCTTTCTTT. The full variable domain, with the rest looked up from reference TRBV5-6 and TRBJ1-1, is DAGVTQSPTHLIKTRGQQVTLRCSPKSGHDTVSWYQQALGQGPQFIFQYYEEEERQRGNFPDRFSGHQFPNYSSELNVNALLLGDSALYLCASSGAENLNTEAFFGQGTRLTVV.